In terms of frequency, the clone carrying this TCR beta chain is medium-sized (0.01 to 0.1%). Its target is unknown. Construction of TCR beta libraries was accomplished by means of UMI-labeled 5' RACE. With the 5' RACE reads reprocessed, TCRdb shows one record per CDR3 protein and no DNA. There are 3,000 to 4,500 distinct CDR3 sequences in the sample, with around 21% held by the top ten. These data come from a study of human CD8 memory T cell subsets. Study observations and caveats: From the Chao1 estimates, stem-like memory T cells appeared to be more diverse than precursor exhausted T cells.

The CDR3 spans 16 residues. The germline V gene encodes CDR1 DFQATT and CDR2 SNEGSKA (reference sequence). The chain recombines TRBV20-1 with TRBJ2-1. This sequence was found in a human donor in good health. Sequenced material: CD8+ T cells from PBMCs. CDR3 amino acids: CSARSWVQSSYNEQFF.